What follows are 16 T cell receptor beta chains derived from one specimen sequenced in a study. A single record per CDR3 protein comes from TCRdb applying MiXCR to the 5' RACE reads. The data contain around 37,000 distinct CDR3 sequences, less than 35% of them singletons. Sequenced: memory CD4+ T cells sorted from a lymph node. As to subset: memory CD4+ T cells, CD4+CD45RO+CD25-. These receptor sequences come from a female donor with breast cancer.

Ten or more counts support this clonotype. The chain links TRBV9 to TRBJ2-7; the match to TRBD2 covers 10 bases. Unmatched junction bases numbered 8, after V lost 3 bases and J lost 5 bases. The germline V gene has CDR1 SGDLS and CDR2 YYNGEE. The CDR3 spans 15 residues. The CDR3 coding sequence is TGTGCCAGCAGCGCCGGACTAGCGGTAGCCAACGAGCAGTACTTC. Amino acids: CASSAGLAVANEQYF.

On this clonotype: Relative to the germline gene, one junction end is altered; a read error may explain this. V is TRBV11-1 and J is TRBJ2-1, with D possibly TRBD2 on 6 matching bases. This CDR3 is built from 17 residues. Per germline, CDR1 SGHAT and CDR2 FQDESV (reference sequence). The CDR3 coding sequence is TGTACCAGCAGCCCGAACGCTTATAGCGGCCCCTACAATGAGCAGTTCTTC. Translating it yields CTSSPNAYSGPYNEQFF.

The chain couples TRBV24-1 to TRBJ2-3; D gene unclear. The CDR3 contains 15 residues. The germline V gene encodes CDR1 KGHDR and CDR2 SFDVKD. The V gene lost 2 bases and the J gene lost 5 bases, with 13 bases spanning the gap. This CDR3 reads CATSDSERGGDTQYF. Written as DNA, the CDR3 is TGTGCCACCAGTGATTCCGAGAGAGGCGGAGATACGCAGTATTTT.

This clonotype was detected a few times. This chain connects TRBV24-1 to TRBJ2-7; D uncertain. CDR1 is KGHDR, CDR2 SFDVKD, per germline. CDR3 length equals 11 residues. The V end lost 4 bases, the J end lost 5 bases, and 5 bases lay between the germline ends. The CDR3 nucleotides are TGTGCCACCAGTGAAAAGGACGAGCAGTACTTC. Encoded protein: CATSEKDEQYF.

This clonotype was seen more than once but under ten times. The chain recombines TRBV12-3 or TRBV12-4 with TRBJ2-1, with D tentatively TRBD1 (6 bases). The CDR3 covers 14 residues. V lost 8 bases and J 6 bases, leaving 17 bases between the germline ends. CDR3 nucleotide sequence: TGTGCCAGCGGGCTACAGGGTACAAGCAATGAGCAGTTCTTC. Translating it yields CASGLQGTSNEQFF.

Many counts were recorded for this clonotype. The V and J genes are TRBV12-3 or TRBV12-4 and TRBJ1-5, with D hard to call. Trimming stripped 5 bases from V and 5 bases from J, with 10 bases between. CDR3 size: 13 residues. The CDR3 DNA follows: TGTGCCAGCAGTCCCGCGCAAGATCAGCCCCAGCATTTT. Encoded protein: CASSPAQDQPQHF.

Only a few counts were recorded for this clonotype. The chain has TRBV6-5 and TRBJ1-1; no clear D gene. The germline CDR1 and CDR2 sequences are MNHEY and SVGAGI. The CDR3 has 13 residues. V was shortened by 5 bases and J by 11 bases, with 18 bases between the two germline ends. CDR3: CASSPGRSGWAFF. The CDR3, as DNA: TGTGCCAGCAGTCCTGGACGGTCCGGGTGGGCTTTCTTT.

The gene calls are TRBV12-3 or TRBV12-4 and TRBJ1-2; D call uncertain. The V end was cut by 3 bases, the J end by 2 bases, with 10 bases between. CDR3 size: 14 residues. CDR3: CASSFGRTNYGYTF. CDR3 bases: TGTGCCAGCAGTTTTGGGCGGACCAACTATGGCTACACCTTC.

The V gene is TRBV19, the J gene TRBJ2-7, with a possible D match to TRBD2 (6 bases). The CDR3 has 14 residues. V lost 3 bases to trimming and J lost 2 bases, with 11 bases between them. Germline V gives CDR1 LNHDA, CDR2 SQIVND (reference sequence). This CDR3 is CASSIGTATYEQYF. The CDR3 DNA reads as TGTGCCAGTAGTATCGGGACTGCAACCTACGAGCAGTACTTC.

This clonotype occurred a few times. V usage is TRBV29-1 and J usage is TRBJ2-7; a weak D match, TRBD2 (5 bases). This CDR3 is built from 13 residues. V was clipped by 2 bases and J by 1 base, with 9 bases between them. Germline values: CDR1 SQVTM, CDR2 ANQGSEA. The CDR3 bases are TGCAGCGTTGAATCCCGGGATTCCTACGAGCAGTACTTC. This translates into CSVESRDSYEQYF.

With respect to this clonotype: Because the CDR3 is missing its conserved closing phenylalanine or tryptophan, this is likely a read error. The CDR3 here is CAGSFVGSSYNEQFL. The CDR3 bases are TGTGCCGGCAGTTTTGTAGGGAGCTCCTACAATGAGCAGTTCCTC. The gene calls are TRBV28 and TRBJ2-1, with D perhaps matching TRBD2 (5 bases). Germline lookup yields CDR1 MDHEN and CDR2 SYDVKM. The CDR3 sequence is 15 residues long.

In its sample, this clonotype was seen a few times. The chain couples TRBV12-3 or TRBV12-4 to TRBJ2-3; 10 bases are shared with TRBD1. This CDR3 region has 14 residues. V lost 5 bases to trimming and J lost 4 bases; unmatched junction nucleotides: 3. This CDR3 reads CASSRQGAPDTQYF. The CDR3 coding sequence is TGTGCCAGCAGTCGACAGGGGGCCCCAGATACGCAGTATTTT.

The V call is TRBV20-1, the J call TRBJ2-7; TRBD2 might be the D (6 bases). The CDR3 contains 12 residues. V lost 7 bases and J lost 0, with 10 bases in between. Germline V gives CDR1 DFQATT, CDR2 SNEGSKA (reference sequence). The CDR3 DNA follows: TGCAGTGGGGGGACTCCCTCCTACGAGCAGTACTTC. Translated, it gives CSGGTPSYEQYF.

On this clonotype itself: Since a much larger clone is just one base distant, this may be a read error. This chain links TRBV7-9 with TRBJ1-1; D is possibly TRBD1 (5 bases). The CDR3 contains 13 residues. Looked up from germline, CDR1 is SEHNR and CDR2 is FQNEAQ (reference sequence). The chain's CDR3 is CASSLGQSREALF. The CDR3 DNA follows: TGTGCCAGCAGCTTAGGGCAATCCAGGGAAGCTCTCTTT. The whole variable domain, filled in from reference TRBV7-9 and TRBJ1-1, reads DTGVSQNPRHKITKRGQNVTFRCDPISEHNRLYWYRQTLGQGPEFLTYFQNEAQLEKSRLLSDRFSAERPKGSFSTLEIQRTEQGDSAMYLCASSLGQSREALFGQGTRLTVV.

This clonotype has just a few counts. CDR3 protein: CASSFGGDQPQHF. CDR3 DNA sequence: TGTGCCAGCAGTTTTGGGGGGGATCAGCCCCAGCATTTT. V is TRBV12-3 or TRBV12-4 and J is TRBJ1-5; TRBD1 might be the D (5 bases). The CDR3 has 13 residues. With 3 bases removed from V and 5 bases from J, the gap between germline ends came to 8 bases.

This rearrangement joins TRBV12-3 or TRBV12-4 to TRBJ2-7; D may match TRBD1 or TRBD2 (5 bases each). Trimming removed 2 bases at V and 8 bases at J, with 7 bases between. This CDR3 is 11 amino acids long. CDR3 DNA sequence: TGTGCCAGCAGTTTAAGGGACCAGCAGTACTTC. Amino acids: CASSLRDQQYF.